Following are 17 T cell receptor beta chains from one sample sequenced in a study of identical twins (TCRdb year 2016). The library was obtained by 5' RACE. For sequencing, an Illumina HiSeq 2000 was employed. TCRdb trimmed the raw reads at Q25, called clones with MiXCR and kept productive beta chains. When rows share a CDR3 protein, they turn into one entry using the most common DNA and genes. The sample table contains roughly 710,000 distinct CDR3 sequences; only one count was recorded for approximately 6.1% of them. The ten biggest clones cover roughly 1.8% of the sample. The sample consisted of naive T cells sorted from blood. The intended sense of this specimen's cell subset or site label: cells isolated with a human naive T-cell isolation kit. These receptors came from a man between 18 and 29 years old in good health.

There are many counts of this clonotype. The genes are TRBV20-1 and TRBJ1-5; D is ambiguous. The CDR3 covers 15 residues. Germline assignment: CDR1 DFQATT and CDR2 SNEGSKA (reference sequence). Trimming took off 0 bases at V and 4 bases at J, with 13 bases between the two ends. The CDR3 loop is CSARDSRPGNQPQHF. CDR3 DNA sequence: TGCAGTGCTAGAGATTCGAGACCGGGAAATCAGCCCCAGCATTTT.

CDR3 bases: TGTGCCAGCAGTTCGGATACAGACGCCGATTACGAGCAGTACTTC. As protein: CASSSDTDADYEQYF. V is TRBV6-2 or TRBV6-3 and J is TRBJ2-7; no clear D gene. V was cut by 4 bases and J by 4 bases, with 17 bases left in between. CDR1 and CDR2 from the germline V gene are MNHEY and SVGEGT. This CDR3 contains 15 residues.

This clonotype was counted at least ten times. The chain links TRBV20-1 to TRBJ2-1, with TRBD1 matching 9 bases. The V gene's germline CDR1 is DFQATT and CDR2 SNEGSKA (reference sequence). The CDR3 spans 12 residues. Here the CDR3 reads CRGGTGNNEQFF. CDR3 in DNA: TGCAGAGGAGGGACAGGGAACAATGAGCAGTTCTTC.

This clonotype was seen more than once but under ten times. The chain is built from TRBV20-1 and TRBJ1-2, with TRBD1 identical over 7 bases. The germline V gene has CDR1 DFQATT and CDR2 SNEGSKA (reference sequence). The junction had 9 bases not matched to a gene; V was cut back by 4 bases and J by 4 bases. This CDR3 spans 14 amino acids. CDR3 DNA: TGCAGTGCTATGTTGAGGGGGCCTAGCTATGGCTACACCTTC. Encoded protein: CSAMLRGPSYGYTF.

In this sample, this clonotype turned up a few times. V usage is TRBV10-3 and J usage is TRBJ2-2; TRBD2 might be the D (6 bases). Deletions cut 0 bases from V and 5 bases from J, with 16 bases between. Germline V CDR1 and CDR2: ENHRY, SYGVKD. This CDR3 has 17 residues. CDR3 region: CAISESFGGKGTGELFF. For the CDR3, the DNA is TGTGCCATCAGTGAGTCGTTCGGGGGTAAAGGGACCGGGGAGCTGTTTTTT.

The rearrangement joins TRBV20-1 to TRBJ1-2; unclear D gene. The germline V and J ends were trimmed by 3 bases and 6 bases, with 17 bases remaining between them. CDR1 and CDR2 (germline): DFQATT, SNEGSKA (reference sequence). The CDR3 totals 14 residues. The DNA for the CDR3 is TGCAGTGCTAGGATCAGACTGGTCCCAGATGGCTACACCTTC. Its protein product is CSARIRLVPDGYTF.

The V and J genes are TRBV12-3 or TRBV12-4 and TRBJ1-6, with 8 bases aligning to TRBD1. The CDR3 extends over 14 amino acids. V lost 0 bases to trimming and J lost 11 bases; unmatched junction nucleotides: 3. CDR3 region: CASSLAQGAAPLHF. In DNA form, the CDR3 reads TGTGCCAGCAGTTTAGCGCAGGGGGCGGCACCCCTCCACTTT.

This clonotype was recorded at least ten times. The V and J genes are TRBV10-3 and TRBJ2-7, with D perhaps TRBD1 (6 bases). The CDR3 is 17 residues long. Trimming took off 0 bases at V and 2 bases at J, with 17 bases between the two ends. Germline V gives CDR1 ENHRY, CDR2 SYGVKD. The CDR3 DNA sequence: TGTGCCATCAGTGAGTCTGTAGGGACCGGACAGCCCTACGAGCAGTACTTC. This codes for CAISESVGTGQPYEQYF.

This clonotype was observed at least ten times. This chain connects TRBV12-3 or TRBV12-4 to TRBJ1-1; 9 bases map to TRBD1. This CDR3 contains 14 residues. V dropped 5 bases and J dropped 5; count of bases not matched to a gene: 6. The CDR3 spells CASSTTGGVTEAFF. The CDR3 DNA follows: TGTGCCAGCAGTACGACAGGGGGAGTTACTGAAGCTTTCTTT.

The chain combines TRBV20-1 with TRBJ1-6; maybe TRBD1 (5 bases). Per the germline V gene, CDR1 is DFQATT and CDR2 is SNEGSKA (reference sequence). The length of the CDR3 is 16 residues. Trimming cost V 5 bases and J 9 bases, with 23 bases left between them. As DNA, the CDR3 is TGCAGTGCTCTCCTACGGGGGTTATACATCGCTTCACCCCTCCACTTT. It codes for CSALLRGLYIASPLHF.

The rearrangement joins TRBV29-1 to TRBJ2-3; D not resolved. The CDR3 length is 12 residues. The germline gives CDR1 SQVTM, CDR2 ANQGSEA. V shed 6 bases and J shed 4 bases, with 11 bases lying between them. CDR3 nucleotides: TGCAGCGTCCGTCCTACACCAGATACGCAGTATTTT. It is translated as CSVRPTPDTQYF.

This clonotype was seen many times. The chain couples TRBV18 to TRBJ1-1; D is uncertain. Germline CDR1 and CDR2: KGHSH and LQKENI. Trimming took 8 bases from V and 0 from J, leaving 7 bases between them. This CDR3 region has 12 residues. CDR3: CASSPLNTEAFF. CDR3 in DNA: TGTGCCAGCAGTCCGTTGAACACTGAAGCTTTCTTT.

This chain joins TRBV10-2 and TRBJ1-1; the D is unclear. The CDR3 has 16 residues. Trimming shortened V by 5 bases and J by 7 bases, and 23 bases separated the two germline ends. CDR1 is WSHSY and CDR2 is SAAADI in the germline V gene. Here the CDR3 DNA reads TGCGCCAGCAGTATCTTCTTAGCAGGCCCCCAGGTTGAAGCTTTCTTT. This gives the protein CASSIFLAGPQVEAFF.

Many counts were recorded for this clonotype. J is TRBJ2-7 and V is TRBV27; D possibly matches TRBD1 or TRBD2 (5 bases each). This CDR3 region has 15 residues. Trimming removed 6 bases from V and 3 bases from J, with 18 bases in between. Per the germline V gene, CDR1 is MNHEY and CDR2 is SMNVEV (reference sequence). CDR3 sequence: CASRDKWDGFYEQYF. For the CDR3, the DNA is TGTGCCAGCAGAGACAAATGGGACGGCTTCTACGAGCAGTACTTC.

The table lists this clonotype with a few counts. CDR3 protein: CASSLSGQSIETQYF. The CDR3 DNA reads as TGCGCCAGCAGCCTGAGCGGACAGTCCATAGAGACCCAGTACTTC. The chain couples TRBV5-1 to TRBJ2-5; D might be TRBD1 (6 bases). Trimming took off 4 bases at V and 4 bases at J, with 17 bases between the two ends. The CDR3 is made up of 15 amino acids. Germline loops: CDR1 SGHRS, CDR2 YFSETQ.

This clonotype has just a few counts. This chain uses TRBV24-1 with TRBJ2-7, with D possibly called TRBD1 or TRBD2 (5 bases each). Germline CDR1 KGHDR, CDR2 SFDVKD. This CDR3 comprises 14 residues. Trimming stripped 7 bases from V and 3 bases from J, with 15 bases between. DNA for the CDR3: TGTGCCACCAGCGGTCAGGGACCTGACTACGAGCAGTACTTC. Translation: CATSGQGPDYEQYF.

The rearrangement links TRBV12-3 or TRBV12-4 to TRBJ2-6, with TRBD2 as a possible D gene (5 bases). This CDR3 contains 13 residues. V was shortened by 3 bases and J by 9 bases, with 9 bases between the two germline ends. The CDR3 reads CASSFGGVNVLTF. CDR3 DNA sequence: TGTGCCAGCAGTTTCGGAGGAGTCAACGTCCTGACTTTC.